These 3 T cell receptor beta chains originate from one sample sequenced in a study of CD8 T cells in Susac syndrome. Reverse transcription of 0.5 to 1 ug RNA was performed with random hexamers. TCRdb fed the immunoSEQ multiplex PCR reads into MiXCR, producing one record per CDR3 protein. In the table there are around 300,000 distinct CDR3 sequences, 92% of which are singletons. Sequencing was done on a sample of CD4+ T cells from PBMCs. The source of these receptors is a human donor with multiple sclerosis.

The V and J genes are TRBV4-1 and TRBJ2-4; D unclear. The CDR3 covers 18 residues. The germline CDR1 and CDR2 sequences are MGHRA and YSYEKL. Trimming left V 4 bases short and J 0 bases short, with 19 bases between. The CDR3: CASSPVAGDRLAKNIQYF. As DNA, the CDR3 is TGCGCCAGCAGCCCTGTCGCAGGAGACCGTTTAGCCAAAAACATTCAGTACTTC.

This clonotype was recorded a few times. The chain couples TRBV12-3 or TRBV12-4 to TRBJ2-2, with D unresolved. The ends were cut back, 3 bases at V and 8 bases at J, with 4 bases in the middle. The CDR3 runs to 11 residues. Here the CDR3 DNA reads TGTGCCAGCAGTTTGTTGGGGGAGCTGTTTTTT. Its translation: CASSLLGELFF.

This rearrangement joins TRBV7-9 to TRBJ2-5; 10 bases align to TRBD2. The CDR3 is 18 residues long. Looked up from germline, CDR1 is SEHNR and CDR2 is FQNEAQ (reference sequence). The J segment lost 2 bases and the V segment lost 1 base, leaving 10 bases of the junction unmatched. The CDR3: CASSLVRARTSGQETQYF. The CDR3 DNA is TGTGCCAGCAGCTTAGTGAGGGCCAGGACTAGCGGACAAGAGACCCAGTACTTC.